This is a list of T cell receptor beta chains from one sample in a study of shared clonotypes between healthy human individuals. TCRdb keeps only in-frame clones here, not all; method: immunoSEQ multiplex PCR. The table has about 1.5 million clones, 96% seen once; the top ten hold roughly 1.2%. Material for sequencing was naive CD4+ T cells sorted from blood. Receptors were obtained from a man aged 30 to 39 in good health. CDR3s include the opening cysteine and the closing phenylalanine or tryptophan. The order of the fields is J gene, V gene, D gene, clone size, CDR3 DNA, CDR3 protein. The D gene is left open where the match is weak. The size entry is marked missing in some rows and otherwise reads once, few, many or a size class.

J gene: TRBJ2-1
V gene: TRBV9
D gene: TRBD1
clone size: .
CDR3 DNA: TGTGCCAGCAGCGTAGCGACAGGGGTCGATGAGCAGTTCTTC
CDR3 protein: CASSVATGVDEQFF

J gene: TRBJ1-2
V gene: TRBV18
D gene: .
clone size: .
CDR3 DNA: TGTGCCAGCTCACCCCCCGGCGCAACCTACTATGGCTACACCTTC
CDR3 protein: CASSPPGATYYGYTF

J gene: TRBJ2-3
V gene: TRBV19
D gene: .
clone size: .
CDR3 DNA: TGTGCCAGTAGTGTACAGGGAGGTCCTCAAGATACGCAGTATTTT
CDR3 protein: CASSVQGGPQDTQYF

J gene: TRBJ1-5
V gene: TRBV28
D gene: .
clone size: .
CDR3 DNA: TGTGCCAGCAGGCTACAGGGCGGTCAGCCCCAGCATTTT
CDR3 protein: CASRLQGGQPQHF

J gene: TRBJ2-7
V gene: TRBV7-2
D gene: .
clone size: .
CDR3 DNA: TGTGCCAGCAGCTATCACGAGCAGTACTTC
CDR3 protein: CASSYHEQYF

J gene: TRBJ2-5
V gene: TRBV7-2
D gene: .
clone size: .
CDR3 DNA: TGTGCCAGCAGCTTTATGGGCGGACAAGAGACCCAGTACTTC
CDR3 protein: CASSFMGGQETQYF

J gene: TRBJ2-1
V gene: TRBV27
D gene: .
clone size: once
CDR3 DNA: TGTGCCAGCACCTCACTTATACTAGCGGAGGGGGCTGAGCAGTTCTTC
CDR3 protein: CASTSLILAEGAEQFF

J gene: TRBJ2-7
V gene: TRBV2
D gene: TRBD2
clone size: .
CDR3 DNA: TGTGCCAGCGAGCGGGAGAATGCCCACGAGCAGTACTTC
CDR3 protein: CASERENAHEQYF

J gene: TRBJ2-2
V gene: TRBV5-5
D gene: .
clone size: once
CDR3 DNA: TGTGCCAGCAGCTCCCTCCCCGGGACCAACACCGGGGAGCTGTTTTTT
CDR3 protein: CASSSLPGTNTGELFF

J gene: TRBJ2-7
V gene: TRBV5-4
D gene: .
clone size: once
CDR3 DNA: TGTGCCAGCAGCCTCGAGGTGGCCAGGGCAAATTACGAGCAGTACTTC
CDR3 protein: CASSLEVARANYEQYF

J gene: TRBJ2-7
V gene: TRBV5-1
D gene: .
clone size: few
CDR3 DNA: TGCGCCAGCAGCGAGCAGACGGGCTCCTACGAGCAGTACTTC
CDR3 protein: CASSEQTGSYEQYF

J gene: TRBJ1-2
V gene: TRBV6-1
D gene: .
clone size: .
CDR3 DNA: TGTGCCAGCAGTCGATCGACTAACTATGGCTACACCTTC
CDR3 protein: CASSRSTNYGYTF

J gene: TRBJ1-2
V gene: TRBV10-1
D gene: .
clone size: .
CDR3 DNA: TGCGCCAGCAGTGAGTCAGGGGGCTATGGCTACACCTTC
CDR3 protein: CASSESGGYGYTF

J gene: TRBJ1-2
V gene: TRBV4-3
D gene: TRBD1
clone size: .
CDR3 DNA: TGCGCCAGCAGCCTACAGGGGAACTATGGCTACACCTTC
CDR3 protein: CASSLQGNYGYTF

J gene: TRBJ2-7
V gene: TRBV28
D gene: .
clone size: .
CDR3 DNA: TGTGCCAGCACCGGGCTTGGTGGAGCCGCCTTCTACGAGCAGTACTTC
CDR3 protein: CASTGLGGAAFYEQYF

J gene: TRBJ1-5
V gene: TRBV7-8
D gene: TRBD1
clone size: .
CDR3 DNA: TGTGCCAGCAGCCTGGGACAGGTCGGTGTTCAGCCCCAGCATTTT
CDR3 protein: CASSLGQVGVQPQHF

J gene: TRBJ2-1
V gene: TRBV7-7
D gene: .
clone size: .
CDR3 DNA: TGTGCTAGCAGCTTAGGGGATTTGAACAATGAGCAGTTCTTC
CDR3 protein: CASSLGDLNNEQFF

J gene: TRBJ2-3
V gene: TRBV27
D gene: .
clone size: .
CDR3 DNA: TGTGCCAGCAGTTTATCGTCCTACTACACAGATACGCAGTATTTT
CDR3 protein: CASSLSSYYTDTQYF

J gene: TRBJ2-3
V gene: TRBV5-4
D gene: TRBD2
clone size: .
CDR3 DNA: TGTGCCAGCAGCTTAGGGAGGGCCTTGTCCACAGATACGCAGTATTTT
CDR3 protein: CASSLGRALSTDTQYF

J gene: TRBJ2-5
V gene: TRBV18
D gene: TRBD2
clone size: .
CDR3 DNA: TGTGCCAGCTCACCGATAAGCGGGAGAACCGGCGAGACCCAGTACTTC
CDR3 protein: CASSPISGRTGETQYF

J gene: TRBJ2-7
V gene: TRBV18
D gene: .
clone size: .
CDR3 DNA: TGTGCCAGCTCACCGCGAGCGGGCGATGCACTCGAGCAGTACTTC
CDR3 protein: CASSPRAGDALEQYF

J gene: TRBJ2-5
V gene: TRBV5-4
D gene: .
clone size: .
CDR3 DNA: TGTGCCAGCAGCTTAGGTTGGTACCAAGAGACCCAGTACTTC
CDR3 protein: CASSLGWYQETQYF

J gene: TRBJ2-4
V gene: TRBV15
D gene: TRBD1
clone size: .
CDR3 DNA: TGTGCCACCAGCAGAGATCAGGGGGATGCCAAAAACATTCAGTACTTC
CDR3 protein: CATSRDQGDAKNIQYF

J gene: TRBJ1-2
V gene: TRBV28
D gene: TRBD1
clone size: .
CDR3 DNA: TGTGCCAGCACCCTGACAGGGTTGAGTGGCTACACCTTC
CDR3 protein: CASTLTGLSGYTF

J gene: TRBJ2-5
V gene: TRBV9
D gene: TRBD2
clone size: once
CDR3 DNA: TGTGCCAGCAGCCCAGACCCTAGCGGAGGTGTGAGAGAGACCCAGTACTTC
CDR3 protein: CASSPDPSGGVRETQYF

J gene: TRBJ1-5
V gene: TRBV9
D gene: TRBD1
clone size: .
CDR3 DNA: TGTGCCAGCAGCGTAGGAGGGGGCTCCGATCAGCCCCAGCATTTT
CDR3 protein: CASSVGGGSDQPQHF

J gene: TRBJ2-3
V gene: TRBV11-2
D gene: TRBD2
clone size: .
CDR3 DNA: TGTGCCAGCAGCTTAGGGCTAGCGGGGAGCACAGATACGCAGTATTTT
CDR3 protein: CASSLGLAGSTDTQYF

J gene: TRBJ2-1
V gene: TRBV7-2
D gene: TRBD2
clone size: .
CDR3 DNA: TGTGCCAGCAGCTCCCAACTAGCGGGAGTTCACAATGAGCAGTTCTTC
CDR3 protein: CASSSQLAGVHNEQFF

J gene: TRBJ1-1
V gene: TRBV10-3
D gene: .
clone size: once
CDR3 DNA: TGTGCCATCAGGATACAGGGCCTGAACACTGAAGCTTTCTTT
CDR3 protein: CAIRIQGLNTEAFF

J gene: TRBJ2-7
V gene: TRBV19
D gene: .
clone size: .
CDR3 DNA: TGTGCCAGTAGTATAGGATCTTCCTACGAGCAGTACTTC
CDR3 protein: CASSIGSSYEQYF

J gene: TRBJ2-7
V gene: TRBV30
D gene: TRBD1
clone size: .
CDR3 DNA: TGTGCCTGGAGCCGGACAGGGATGATCTACGAGCAGTACTTC
CDR3 protein: CAWSRTGMIYEQYF

J gene: TRBJ1-1
V gene: TRBV14
D gene: .
clone size: .
CDR3 DNA: TGTGCCAGCAGCCAAGATAGCAGGAACACTGAAGCTTTCTTT
CDR3 protein: CASSQDSRNTEAFF

J gene: TRBJ1-2
V gene: TRBV2
D gene: .
clone size: .
CDR3 DNA: TGTGCCAGCAGTGCCACGCTTTCGACAGGAGGATATGGCTACACCTTC
CDR3 protein: CASSATLSTGGYGYTF

J gene: TRBJ2-5
V gene: TRBV5-5
D gene: TRBD1
clone size: .
CDR3 DNA: TGTGCCAGCAGCTTGGGTTCCAGGGGGCAAGAGACCCAGTACTTC
CDR3 protein: CASSLGSRGQETQYF

J gene: TRBJ2-7
V gene: TRBV6-1
D gene: TRBD2
clone size: .
CDR3 DNA: TGTGCCAGCAGTGGGCGACGGGAGGGACCCTACGAGCAGTACTTC
CDR3 protein: CASSGRREGPYEQYF

J gene: TRBJ2-5
V gene: TRBV18
D gene: TRBD2
clone size: .
CDR3 DNA: TGTGCCAGCTCACCATTAGCGGGAGTTGGTGAGACCCAGTACTTC
CDR3 protein: CASSPLAGVGETQYF

J gene: TRBJ2-1
V gene: TRBV18
D gene: .
clone size: .
CDR3 DNA: TGTGCCAGCTCACCTGGACCACAGGGCCGTAACAATGAGCAGTTCTTC
CDR3 protein: CASSPGPQGRNNEQFF

J gene: TRBJ2-2
V gene: TRBV19
D gene: .
clone size: .
CDR3 DNA: TGTGCCAGTAGTACAGGGCCGAACACCGGGGAGCTGTTTTTT
CDR3 protein: CASSTGPNTGELFF

J gene: TRBJ2-3
V gene: TRBV28
D gene: TRBD2
clone size: .
CDR3 DNA: TGTGCCAGCAGTCGTAGCGGGAGGGCCTTAGATACGCAGTATTTT
CDR3 protein: CASSRSGRALDTQYF

J gene: TRBJ1-1
V gene: TRBV9
D gene: TRBD1
clone size: few
CDR3 DNA: TGTGCCAGCAGCGGCGGTACAGGGGGCTTTGTCACTGAAGCTTTCTTT
CDR3 protein: CASSGGTGGFVTEAFF

J gene: TRBJ2-7
V gene: TRBV7-2
D gene: .
clone size: once
CDR3 DNA: TGTGCCAGCAGCTTAGCCTCAGGGACTCACTACGAGCAGTACTTC
CDR3 protein: CASSLASGTHYEQYF

J gene: TRBJ2-2
V gene: TRBV7-2
D gene: TRBD1
clone size: .
CDR3 DNA: TGTGCCAGCAGCAAAAGGGACAGGGGGTCCGGGGAGCTGTTTTTT
CDR3 protein: CASSKRDRGSGELFF

J gene: TRBJ2-1
V gene: TRBV7-9
D gene: TRBD2
clone size: .
CDR3 DNA: TGTGCCAGCAGCTTAAGGCGGGGGAGCTCCTACAATGAGCAGTTCTTC
CDR3 protein: CASSLRRGSSYNEQFF

J gene: TRBJ2-5
V gene: TRBV11-3
D gene: .
clone size: .
CDR3 DNA: TGTGCCAGCAGCTTAGGGAGTGGGGAGACCCAGTACTTC
CDR3 protein: CASSLGSGETQYF

J gene: TRBJ2-2
V gene: TRBV4-3
D gene: TRBD1
clone size: .
CDR3 DNA: TGCGCCAGCAGCCAAGATGTCTGGACAGGGGCCACCGGGGAGCTGTTTTTT
CDR3 protein: CASSQDVWTGATGELFF

J gene: TRBJ1-5
V gene: TRBV29-1
D gene: TRBD1
clone size: .
CDR3 DNA: TGCAGCGTGATACAGGGGAGGAACGGAGGGCCCCAGCATTTT
CDR3 protein: CSVIQGRNGGPQHF

J gene: TRBJ1-2
V gene: TRBV28
D gene: .
clone size: .
CDR3 DNA: TGTGCCAGCAGTTTTCCAGGGTCGATGGTCTATGGCTACACCTTC
CDR3 protein: CASSFPGSMVYGYTF

J gene: TRBJ2-7
V gene: TRBV27
D gene: .
clone size: once
CDR3 DNA: TGTGCCAGCAGTCTCCGAGTGAGCGGGCCCTACGAGCAGTACTTC
CDR3 protein: CASSLRVSGPYEQYF

J gene: TRBJ1-3
V gene: TRBV5-6
D gene: TRBD1
clone size: .
CDR3 DNA: TGTGCCAGCAGCGTGACAGGGGGCGCCGGCGGAAACACCATATATTTT
CDR3 protein: CASSVTGGAGGNTIYF

J gene: TRBJ1-1
V gene: TRBV5-8
D gene: .
clone size: .
CDR3 DNA: TGTGCCAGCAGCTTGGCAGGGCGAACTGAAGCTTTCTTT
CDR3 protein: CASSLAGRTEAFF